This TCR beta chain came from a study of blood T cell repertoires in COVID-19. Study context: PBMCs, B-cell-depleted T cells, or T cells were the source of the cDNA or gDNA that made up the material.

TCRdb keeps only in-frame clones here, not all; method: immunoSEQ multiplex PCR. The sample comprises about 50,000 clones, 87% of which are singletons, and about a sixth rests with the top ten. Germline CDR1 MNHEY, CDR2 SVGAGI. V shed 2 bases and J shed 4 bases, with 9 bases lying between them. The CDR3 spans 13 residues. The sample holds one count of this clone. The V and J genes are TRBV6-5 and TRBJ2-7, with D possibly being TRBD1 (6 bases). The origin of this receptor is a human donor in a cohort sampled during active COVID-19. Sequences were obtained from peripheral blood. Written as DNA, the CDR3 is TGTGCCAGCAGTTACGACAGGAATTACGAGCAGTACTTC. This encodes CASSYDRNYEQYF.